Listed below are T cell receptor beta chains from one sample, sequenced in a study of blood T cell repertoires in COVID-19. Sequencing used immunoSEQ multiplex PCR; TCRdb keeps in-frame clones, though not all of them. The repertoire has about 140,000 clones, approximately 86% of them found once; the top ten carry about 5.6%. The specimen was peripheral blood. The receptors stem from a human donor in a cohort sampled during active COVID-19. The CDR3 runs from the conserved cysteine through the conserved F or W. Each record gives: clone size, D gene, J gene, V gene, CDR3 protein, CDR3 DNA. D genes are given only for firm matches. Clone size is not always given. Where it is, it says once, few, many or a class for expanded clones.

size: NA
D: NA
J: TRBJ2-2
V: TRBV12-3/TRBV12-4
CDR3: CASSFGTGELFF
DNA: TGTGCCAGCAGTTTCGGCACCGGGGAGCTGTTTTTT

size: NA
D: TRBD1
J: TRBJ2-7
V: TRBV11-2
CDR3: CASSAGQGADSYEQYF
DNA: TGTGCCAGCAGCGCCGGACAGGGGGCAGACTCCTACGAGCAGTACTTC

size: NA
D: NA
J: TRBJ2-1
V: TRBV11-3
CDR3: CASSLEQYNEQFF
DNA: TGTGCCAGCAGCTTAGAACAGTACAATGAGCAGTTCTTC

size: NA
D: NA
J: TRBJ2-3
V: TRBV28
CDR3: CASSSSGPSTDTQYF
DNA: TGTGCCAGCAGTTCCAGCGGACCTAGCACAGATACGCAGTATTTT

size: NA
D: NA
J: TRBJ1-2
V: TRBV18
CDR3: CASSPRQGSLNYGYTF
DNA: TGTGCCAGCTCACCACGCCAGGGGTCCCTTAACTATGGCTACACCTTC

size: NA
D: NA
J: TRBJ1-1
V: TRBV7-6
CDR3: CASSYTGKNTEAFF
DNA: TGTGCCAGCAGTTACACAGGGAAGAACACTGAAGCTTTCTTT

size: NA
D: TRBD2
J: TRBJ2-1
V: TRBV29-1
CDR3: CSVEGASGRTYNEQFF
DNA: TGCAGCGTTGAAGGCGCTAGCGGGAGGACTTACAATGAGCAGTTCTTC

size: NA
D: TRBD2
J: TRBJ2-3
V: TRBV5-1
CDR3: CASSPGLVIDTQYF
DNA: TGCGCCAGCAGCCCCGGACTAGTCATAGATACGCAGTATTTT

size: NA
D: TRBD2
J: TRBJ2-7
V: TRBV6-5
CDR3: CASSSGTSGRAKQYF
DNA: TGTGCCAGCAGTTCCGGGACTAGCGGGAGGGCCAAGCAGTACTTC

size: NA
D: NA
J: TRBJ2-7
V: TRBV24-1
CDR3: CATSDSGQRTYEQYF
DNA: TGTGCCACCAGTGACTCCGGACAGCGTACCTACGAGCAGTACTTC

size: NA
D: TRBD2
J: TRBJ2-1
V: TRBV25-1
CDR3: CASSDPRLAGNNEQFF
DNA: TGTGCCAGCAGTGATCCCCGACTAGCGGGGAACAATGAGCAGTTCTTC

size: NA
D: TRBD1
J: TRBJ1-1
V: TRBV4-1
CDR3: CASSQETGGLTEAFF
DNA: TGCGCCAGCAGCCAAGAGACAGGGGGCTTAACTGAAGCTTTCTTT

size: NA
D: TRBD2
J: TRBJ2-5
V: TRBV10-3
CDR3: CAISMGGTSGRETQYF
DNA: TGTGCCATCAGCATGGGGGGGACTAGCGGGAGAGAGACCCAGTACTTC

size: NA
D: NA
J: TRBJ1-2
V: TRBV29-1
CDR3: CSVLTQGNYGYTF
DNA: TGCAGCGTCCTAACACAGGGAAACTATGGCTACACCTTC

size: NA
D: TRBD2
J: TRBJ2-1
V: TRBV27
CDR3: CASRKTGVVTSGKETHYNEQFF
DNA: TGTGCCAGCAGAAAGACAGGGGTCGTGACTAGCGGGAAAGAGACTCACTACAATGAGCAGTTCTTC

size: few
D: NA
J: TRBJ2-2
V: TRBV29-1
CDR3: CSVPGRVIGELFF
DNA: TGCAGCGTTCCCGGCAGGGTTATCGGGGAGCTGTTTTTT

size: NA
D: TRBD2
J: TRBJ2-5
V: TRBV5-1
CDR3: CASSLAIAGAHMKYF
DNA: TGCGCCAGCAGCTTGGCCATAGCGGGGGCCCATATGAAGTACTTC